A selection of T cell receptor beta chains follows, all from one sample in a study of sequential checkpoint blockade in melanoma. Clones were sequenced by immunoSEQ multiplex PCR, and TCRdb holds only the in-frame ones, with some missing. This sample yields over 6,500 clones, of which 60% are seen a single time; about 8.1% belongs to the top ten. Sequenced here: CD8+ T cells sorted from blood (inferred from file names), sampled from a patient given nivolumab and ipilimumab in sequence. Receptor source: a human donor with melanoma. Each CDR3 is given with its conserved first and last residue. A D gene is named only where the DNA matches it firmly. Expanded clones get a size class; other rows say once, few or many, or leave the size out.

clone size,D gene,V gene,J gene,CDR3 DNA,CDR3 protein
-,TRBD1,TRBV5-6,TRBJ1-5,TGTGCCAGCAGCTCCCGGGACAGGGGGCCCCTCGGCAATCAGCCCCAGCATTTT,CASSSRDRGPLGNQPQHF
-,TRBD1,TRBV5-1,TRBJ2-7,TGCGCCAGCAGCGCCTCAGGCAGGGGGTCCTACGAGCAGTACTTC,CASSASGRGSYEQYF
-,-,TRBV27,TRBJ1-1,TGTGCCAGCAGTTTACTCCGGTACACTGAAGCTTTCTTT,CASSLLRYTEAFF
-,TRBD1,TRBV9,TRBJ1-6,TGTGCCAGCAGCCGGACAGGGTTATCCTATAATTCACCCCTCCACTTT,CASSRTGLSYNSPLHF
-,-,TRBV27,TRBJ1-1,TGTGCCAGCAGTTTATATGGGGGCGTGATCACTGAAGCTTTCTTT,CASSLYGGVITEAFF
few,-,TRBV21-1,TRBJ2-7,TGTGCCAGCAGCAGGGGACTAGCGGGAGGGCCATCCTACGAGCAGTACTTC,CASSRGLAGGPSYEQYF
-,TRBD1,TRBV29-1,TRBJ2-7,TGCAGCGTTGAATTCAGGGGGCAGGAGTACGAGCAGTACTTC,CSVEFRGQEYEQYF
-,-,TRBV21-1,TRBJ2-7,TGTGCCAGCAGTCCCGGGGAAGGGAAGGTCTCGCGGGTCTGCGAGCAGTACTTC,CASSPGEGKVSRVCEQYF
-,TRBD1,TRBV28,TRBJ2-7,TGTGCCAGCAGTTTAGACAGGGGGTTCACCTACGAGCAGTACTTC,CASSLDRGFTYEQYF
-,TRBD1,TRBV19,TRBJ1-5,TGTGCCTCTTCAAGGACAGGGGGCAAGGGAAATCAGCCCCAGCATTTT,CASSRTGGKGNQPQHF
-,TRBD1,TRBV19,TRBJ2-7,TGTGCCAGTAGTGCCGGGACAGGAGACTACGAGCAGTACTTC,CASSAGTGDYEQYF
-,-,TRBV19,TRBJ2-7,TGTGCCAGTAGTTGGGGCCTCTCCTACGAGCAGTACTTC,CASSWGLSYEQYF
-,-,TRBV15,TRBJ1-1,TGTGCCACCAGCAGAATGGAGGGAACTGAAGCTTTCTTT,CATSRMEGTEAFF
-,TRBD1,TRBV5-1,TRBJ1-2,TGCGCCAGCAGCTCGGAACCGGGACAAGGACAGGGGAATGGCTACACCTTC,CASSSEPGQGQGNGYTF
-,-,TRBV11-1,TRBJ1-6,TGTGCCAGCAGCTTAGGTACAGAACGAACACCCCTCCACTTT,CASSLGTERTPLHF
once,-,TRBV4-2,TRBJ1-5,TGTGCCAGCAGTAAAGGGGTCAGCAATCAGCCCCAGCATTTT,CASSKGVSNQPQHF
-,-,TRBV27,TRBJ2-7,TGTGCCAGCAGTCCAACACTTAGACGGGACGAGCAGTACTTC,CASSPTLRRDEQYF
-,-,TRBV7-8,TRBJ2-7,TGTGCCAGCAGCCCCAGGGTCACCTACGAGCAGTACTTC,CASSPRVTYEQYF
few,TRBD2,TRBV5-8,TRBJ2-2,TGTGCCAGCAGCTTGCGGACTAGCGGGATAACCGGGGAGCTGTTTTTT,CASSLRTSGITGELFF
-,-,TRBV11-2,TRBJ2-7,TGTGCCAGCAGCTTAGATGCAGGGGAAAGGAACGAGCAGTACTTC,CASSLDAGERNEQYF
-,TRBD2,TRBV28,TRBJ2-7,TGTGCCAGCAGTAGCAATAAGGCTAGCGGGAGGTCCTACGAGCAGTACTTC,CASSSNKASGRSYEQYF
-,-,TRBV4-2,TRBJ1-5,TGTGCCAGCAGCCGGAACAGTGATAGCAATCAGCCCCAGCATTTT,CASSRNSDSNQPQHF
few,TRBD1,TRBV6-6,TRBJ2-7,TGTGCCAGCAGCCCGGGACAGGGGAGCTACGAGCAGTACTTC,CASSPGQGSYEQYF
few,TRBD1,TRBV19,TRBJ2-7,TGTGCCAGTAGACCGGGACAGGGGTCCTACGAGCAGTACTTC,CASRPGQGSYEQYF
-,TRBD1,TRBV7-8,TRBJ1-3,TGTGCCAGCAGTTCTCACAAGCAGGGGGCGAACACCATATATTTT,CASSSHKQGANTIYF
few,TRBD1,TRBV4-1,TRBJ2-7,TGCGCCAGCAGCCAAGTGTCCGGGACAGGGACCTACGAGCAGTACTTC,CASSQVSGTGTYEQYF
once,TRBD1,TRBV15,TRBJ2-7,TGTGCCACCAGCAAAGGGACAGAGACTTACGAGCAGTACTTC,CATSKGTETYEQYF
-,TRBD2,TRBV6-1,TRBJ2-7,TGTGCCAGCAGTCAAAGGGAGCGGGGGGGTTACGAGCAGTACTTC,CASSQRERGGYEQYF
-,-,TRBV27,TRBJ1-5,TGTGCCAGCAGCCCCCACGACTGGAATCAGCCCCAGCATTTT,CASSPHDWNQPQHF
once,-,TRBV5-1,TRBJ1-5,TGCGCCAGCAGCTTGGGGCAGGGCCTCCAGCCCCAGCATTTT,CASSLGQGLQPQHF
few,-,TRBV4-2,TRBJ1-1,TGTGCCAGCAGCCAACCAGACAGCTCCGGGAACACTGAAGCTTTCTTT,CASSQPDSSGNTEAFF
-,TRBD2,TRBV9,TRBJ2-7,TGTGCCAGCAGCACCGGACTAGCGGGTATGCGGGAGCAGTACTTC,CASSTGLAGMREQYF
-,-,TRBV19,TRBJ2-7,TGTGCCAGTAGCACAGGGGTCCGGGAGGGCCTCTACGAGCAGTACTTC,CASSTGVREGLYEQYF
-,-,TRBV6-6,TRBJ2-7,TGTGCCAGCACGAGCTCCTACGAGCAGTACTTC,CASTSSYEQYF
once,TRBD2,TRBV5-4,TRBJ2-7,TGTGCCAGCAGCACGGGACTAGCCTACGAGCAGTACTTC,CASSTGLAYEQYF
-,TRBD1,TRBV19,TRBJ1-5,TGTGCCAGTAACACGGGACAGGGAAGGGGCTATAGCAATCAGCCCCAGCATTTT,CASNTGQGRGYSNQPQHF
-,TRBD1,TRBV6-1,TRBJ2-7,TGTGCCACCTCATTTACAGGGGTCGAGCAGTACTTC,CATSFTGVEQYF
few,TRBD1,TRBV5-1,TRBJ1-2,TGCGCCAGCAGCGAGACAGGGGGCCAACAGGGCTACACCTTC,CASSETGGQQGYTF
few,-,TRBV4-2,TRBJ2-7,TGTGCCAGCAGCCAGGAGCGAACCACCTACGAGCAGTACTTC,CASSQERTTYEQYF
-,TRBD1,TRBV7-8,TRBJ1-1,TGTGCCAGCAGCCTAAGGGACAGGCTGAACACTGAAGCTTTCTTT,CASSLRDRLNTEAFF
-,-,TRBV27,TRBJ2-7,TGTGCCAGCAGCTTCCGGGGAGCCTACGAGCAGTACTTC,CASSFRGAYEQYF
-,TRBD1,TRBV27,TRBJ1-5,TGTGCCAGCAAAGACAGGGGTCAGCCCCAGCATTTT,CASKDRGQPQHF
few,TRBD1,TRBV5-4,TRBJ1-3,TGTGCCAGCAGTTCTCACAAGCAGGGGGCGAACACCATATATTTT,CASSSHKQGANTIYF
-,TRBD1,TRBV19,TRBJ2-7,TGTGCCAGTAGTACGACAGGGTTTTACGAGCAGTACTTC,CASSTTGFYEQYF
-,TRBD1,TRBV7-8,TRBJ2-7,TGTGCCAGCAGCTTAGAGGGACAGGGGGCGTACGAGCAGTACTTC,CASSLEGQGAYEQYF
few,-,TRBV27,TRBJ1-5,TGTGCCAGCAGTCGACGGGGGAATCAGCCCCAGCATTTT,CASSRRGNQPQHF
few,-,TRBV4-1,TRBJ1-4,TGCGCCAGCGCCTCTGGAGTAGGAAATGAAAAACTGTTTTTT,CASASGVGNEKLFF
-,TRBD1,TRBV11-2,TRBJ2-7,TGTGCCAGCAGCTATCGTACAGGGGGGTACGAGCAGTACTTC,CASSYRTGGYEQYF
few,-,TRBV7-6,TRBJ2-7,TGTGCCAGCAGCTTAGAGGAGGGATCTTACGAGCAGTACTTC,CASSLEEGSYEQYF
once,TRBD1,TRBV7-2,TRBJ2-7,TGTGCCAGCAGCGACAGGGGTTGGGGAACCTACGAGCAGTACTTC,CASSDRGWGTYEQYF
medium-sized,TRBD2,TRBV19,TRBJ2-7,TGTGCCAGTAGTTTGACTAGCGGGAGTTTCGACGAGCAGTACTTC,CASSLTSGSFDEQYF
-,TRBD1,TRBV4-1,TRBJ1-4,TGCGCCAGCAGCCAAAGGAGGGACAGGCGAAGTGAAAAACTGTTTTTT,CASSQRRDRRSEKLFF
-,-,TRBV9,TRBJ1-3,TGTGCCAGCAGCGTAGAGCGAGGCTCTGGAAACACCATATATTTT,CASSVERGSGNTIYF
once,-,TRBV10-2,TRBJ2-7,TGCGCCAGCAGTGAGCCTCCCCCTACCTACGAGCAGTACTTC,CASSEPPPTYEQYF
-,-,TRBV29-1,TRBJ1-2,TGCAGCGTTGGTTCGGGCAGGGGTGGCTACACCTTC,CSVGSGRGGYTF
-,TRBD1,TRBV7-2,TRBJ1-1,TGTGCCAGCAGCTTACAGACAGGGGGTGAAGCTTTCTTT,CASSLQTGGEAFF
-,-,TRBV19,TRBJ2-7,TGTGCCAGTAGTCCAGGACTCGGCTACGAGCAGTACTTC,CASSPGLGYEQYF
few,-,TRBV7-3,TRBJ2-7,TGTGCCAGCAGCTTAGGGGGGGGCCTCTACGAGCAGTACTTC,CASSLGGGLYEQYF
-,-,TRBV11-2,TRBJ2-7,TGTGCCAGCAGCTTAGTCGCGGGAACCTACGAGCAGTACTTC,CASSLVAGTYEQYF
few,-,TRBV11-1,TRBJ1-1,TGTGCCAGCAGCTTTGGACAAGAAGCTTTCTTT,CASSFGQEAFF